The source of this T cell receptor (beta chain) is a study of shared clonotypes between healthy human individuals. This table comes from immunoSEQ multiplex PCR, and its TCRdb copy is limited to in-frame clones, with some not included. The table records 1.6 million or so clones, about 98.5% of them present only once. Recent acute infections and vaccinations were absent in the healthy HIV-negative adult donors. CD4+ cells were split into CD45RA+ naive and CD45RA-negative memory subsets. The CDR3 is 10 amino acids. Germline assignment: CDR1 SNHLY and CDR2 FYNNEI. Between the trimmed V and J ends, which lost 8 bases and 5 bases, there was a span of 4 bases.

This TCR came from a man aged 25 to 45 in good health. Sequences were obtained from naive CD4+ T cells sorted from blood. Subset specified: CD45RA+ positively selected. The rearrangement uses TRBV2 and TRBJ2-1; no definite D call. The CDR3 here is CASLDNEQFF. As DNA, the CDR3 is TGTGCCAGCCTGGACAATGAGCAGTTCTTC.